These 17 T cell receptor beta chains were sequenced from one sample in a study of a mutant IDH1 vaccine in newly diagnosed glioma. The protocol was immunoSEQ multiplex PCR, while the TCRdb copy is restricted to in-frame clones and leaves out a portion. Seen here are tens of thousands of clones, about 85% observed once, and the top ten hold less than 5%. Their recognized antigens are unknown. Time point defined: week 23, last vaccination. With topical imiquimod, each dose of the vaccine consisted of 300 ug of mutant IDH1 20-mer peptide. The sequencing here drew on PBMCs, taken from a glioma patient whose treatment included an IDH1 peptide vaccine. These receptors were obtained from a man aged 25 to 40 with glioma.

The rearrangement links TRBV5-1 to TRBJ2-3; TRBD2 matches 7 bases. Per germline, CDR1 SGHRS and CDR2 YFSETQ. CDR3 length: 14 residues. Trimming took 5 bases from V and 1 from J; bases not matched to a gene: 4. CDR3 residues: CASRSSGRTDTQYF. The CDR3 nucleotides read TGCGCCAGCAGATCTAGCGGACGCACAGATACGCAGTATTTT.

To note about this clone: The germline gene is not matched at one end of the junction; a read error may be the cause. CDR3 loop: CASTLKGFTGGYTF. The CDR3 DNA sequence: TGTGCCAGCACCTTAAAGGGGTTCACGGGCGGCTACACCTTC. The chain links TRBV7-9 to TRBJ1-2; a weak D match, TRBD1 (5 bases). Germline V gene sequence: CDR1 SEHNR, CDR2 FQNEAQ (reference sequence). This CDR3 contains 14 residues. The variable domain in full, with the rest retrieved from reference TRBV7-9 and TRBJ1-2, is DTGVSQNPRHKITKRGQNVTFRCDPISEHNRLYWYRQTLGQGPEFLTYFQNEAQLEKSRLLSDRFSAERPKGSFSTLEIQRTEQGDSAMYLCASTLKGFTGGYTFGSGTRLTVV.

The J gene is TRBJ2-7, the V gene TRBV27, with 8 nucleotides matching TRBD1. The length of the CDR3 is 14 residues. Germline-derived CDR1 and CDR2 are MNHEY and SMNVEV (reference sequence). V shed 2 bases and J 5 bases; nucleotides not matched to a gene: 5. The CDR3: CASSLSDRGHEQYF. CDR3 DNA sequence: TGTGCCAGCAGTTTAAGCGACAGGGGCCACGAGCAGTACTTC.

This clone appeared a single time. The CDR3 nucleotides read TGTGCCAGCAGCCAACGACAGGGCGGTACGGACGAGCAGTACTTC. Translated, it gives CASSQRQGGTDEQYF. The chain carries TRBV7-9 and TRBJ2-5; TRBD1 agrees at 7 bases. The last part of the DNA fits TRBJ2-7 better; the J call may be wrong. This CDR3 contains 15 residues. Germline loops: CDR1 SEHNR, CDR2 FQNEAQ (reference sequence).

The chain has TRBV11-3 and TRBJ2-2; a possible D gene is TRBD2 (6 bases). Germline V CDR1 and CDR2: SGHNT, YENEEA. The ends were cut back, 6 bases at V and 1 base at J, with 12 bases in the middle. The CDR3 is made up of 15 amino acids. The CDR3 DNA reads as TGTGCCAGCAGTGGGGGGTTTGGGAACACCGGGGAGCTGTTTTTT. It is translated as CASSGGFGNTGELFF.

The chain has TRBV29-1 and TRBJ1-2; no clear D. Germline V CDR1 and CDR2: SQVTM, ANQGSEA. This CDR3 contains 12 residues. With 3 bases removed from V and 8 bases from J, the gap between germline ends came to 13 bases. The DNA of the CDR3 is TGCAGCGTTGACGTCGGCTGGGAGGGCTACACCTTC. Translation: CSVDVGWEGYTF. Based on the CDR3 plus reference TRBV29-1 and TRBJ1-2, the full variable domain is SAVISQKPSRDICQRGTSLTIQCQVDSQVTMMFWYRQQPGQSLTLIATANQGSEATYESGFVIDKFPISRPNLTFSTLTVSNMSPEDSSIYLCSVDVGWEGYTFGSGTRLTVV.

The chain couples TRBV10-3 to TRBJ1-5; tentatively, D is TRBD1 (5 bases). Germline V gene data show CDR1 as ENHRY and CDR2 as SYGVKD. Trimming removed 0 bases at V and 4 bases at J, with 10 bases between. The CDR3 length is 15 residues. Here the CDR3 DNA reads TGTGCCATCAGTGAGTCGAATGGGGGAAATCAGCCCCAGCATTTT. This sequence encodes CAISESNGGNQPQHF.

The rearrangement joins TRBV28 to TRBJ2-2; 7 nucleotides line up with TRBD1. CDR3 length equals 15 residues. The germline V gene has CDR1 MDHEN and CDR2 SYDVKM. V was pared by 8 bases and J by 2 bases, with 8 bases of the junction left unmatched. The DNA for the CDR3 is TGTGCCAGCCGATCGGGACAGAAAAACACCGGGGAGCTGTTTTTT. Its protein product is CASRSGQKNTGELFF.

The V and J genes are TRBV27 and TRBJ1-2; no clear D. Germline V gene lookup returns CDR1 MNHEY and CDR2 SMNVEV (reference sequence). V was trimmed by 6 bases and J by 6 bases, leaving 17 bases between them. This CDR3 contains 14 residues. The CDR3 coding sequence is TGTGCCAGCAGCTTAGGCGTCTCTGGGGATGGCTACACCTTC. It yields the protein CASSLGVSGDGYTF.

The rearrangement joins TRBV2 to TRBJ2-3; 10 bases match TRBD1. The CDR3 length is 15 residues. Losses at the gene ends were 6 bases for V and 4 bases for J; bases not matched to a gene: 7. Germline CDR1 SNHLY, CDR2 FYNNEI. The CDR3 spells CASSRQGAPADTQYF. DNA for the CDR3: TGTGCCAGCAGCAGACAGGGGGCCCCCGCAGATACGCAGTATTTT.

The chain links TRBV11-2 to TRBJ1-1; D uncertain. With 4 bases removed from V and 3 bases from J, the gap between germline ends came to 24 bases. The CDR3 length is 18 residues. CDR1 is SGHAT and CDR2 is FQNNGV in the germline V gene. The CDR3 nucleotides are TGTGCCAGCAGCTCCTCGGCACGGAGGGCCCCGAGGGACACTGAAGCTTTCTTT. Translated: CASSSSARRAPRDTEAFF.

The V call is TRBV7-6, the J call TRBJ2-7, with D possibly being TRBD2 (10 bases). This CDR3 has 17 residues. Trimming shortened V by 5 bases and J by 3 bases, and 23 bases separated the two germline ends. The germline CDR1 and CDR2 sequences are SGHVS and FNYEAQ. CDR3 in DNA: TGTGCCAGCAGCAGGGACAGGGCTAGCGGGGGTTACTACGAGCAGTACTTC. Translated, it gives CASSRDRASGGYYEQYF. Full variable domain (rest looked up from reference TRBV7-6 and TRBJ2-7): GAGVSQSPRYKVTKRGQDVALRCDPISGHVSLYWYRQALGQGPEFLTYFNYEAQQDKSGLPNDRFSAERPEGSISTLTIQRTEQRDSAMYRCASSRDRASGGYYEQYFGPGTRLTVT.

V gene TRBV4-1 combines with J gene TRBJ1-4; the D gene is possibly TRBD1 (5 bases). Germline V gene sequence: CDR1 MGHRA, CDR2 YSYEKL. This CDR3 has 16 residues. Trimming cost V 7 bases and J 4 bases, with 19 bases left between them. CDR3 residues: CASNPGWGGDNEKLFF. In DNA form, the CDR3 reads TGCGCCAGCAACCCGGGGTGGGGGGGAGATAATGAAAAACTGTTTTTT.

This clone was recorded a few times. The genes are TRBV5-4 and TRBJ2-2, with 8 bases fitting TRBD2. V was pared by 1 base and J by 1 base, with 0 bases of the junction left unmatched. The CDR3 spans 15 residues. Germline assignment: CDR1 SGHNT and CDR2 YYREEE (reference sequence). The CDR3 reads CASSLRGGNTGELFF. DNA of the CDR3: TGTGCCAGCAGCTTGCGGGGGGGGAACACCGGGGAGCTGTTTTTT.

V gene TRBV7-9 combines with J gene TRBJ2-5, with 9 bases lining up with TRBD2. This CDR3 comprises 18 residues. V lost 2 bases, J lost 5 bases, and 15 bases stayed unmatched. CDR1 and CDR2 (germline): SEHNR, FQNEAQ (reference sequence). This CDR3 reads CASSLKGISASGGETQYF. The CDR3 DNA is TGTGCCAGCAGCTTAAAAGGCATTTCAGCGAGCGGGGGGGAGACCCAGTACTTC.

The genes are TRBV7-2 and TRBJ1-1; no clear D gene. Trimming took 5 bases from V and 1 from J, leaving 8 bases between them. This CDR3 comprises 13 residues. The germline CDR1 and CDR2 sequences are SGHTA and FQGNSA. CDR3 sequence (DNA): TGTGCCAGCAGCCCTCGGAGGAACACTGAAGCTTTCTTT. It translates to CASSPRRNTEAFF.

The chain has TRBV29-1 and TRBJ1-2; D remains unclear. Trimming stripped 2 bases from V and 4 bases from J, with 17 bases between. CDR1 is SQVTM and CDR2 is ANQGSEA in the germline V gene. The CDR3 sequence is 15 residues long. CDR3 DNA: TGCAGCGTTGAAAACCAAGCGGACCTCCCCTATGGCTACACCTTC. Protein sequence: CSVENQADLPYGYTF.